This T cell receptor beta chain was sequenced in a study of blood T cell repertoires in COVID-19. As for the study in general: Both acute and convalescent COVID-19 samples were obtained from the United States, Italy and Spain. T cells, B-cell-depleted T cells, or PBMCs supplied cDNA or gDNA.

Authors' processing steps: Researchers report that nucleated cell counts were estimated from reference gene primer amplification. Profiled with immunoSEQ multiplex PCR; TCRdb holds only in-frame clones, not every one. The V and J calls and clone size were taken over from that table, and D and trimming were inferred from the DNA. The sample has about 170,000 clones, around 90% seen once; the top ten hold approximately 2.1%. V was clipped by 5 bases and J by 4 bases; unmatched bases: 16. The CDR3 is 17 amino acids. CDR1 KGHSH and CDR2 LQKENI come from the germline V gene. The clonotype comes from a man aged 50-59 years who had recovered from COVID-19. Sequenced: peripheral blood. The chain combines TRBV18 with TRBJ2-5, with 7 nucleotides matching TRBD1. The DNA of the CDR3 is TGTGCCAGCTCATCAGTAAGGTCCGGGACAGTCCGAGAGACCCAGTACTTC. Translated: CASSSVRSGTVRETQYF. Filled out from reference TRBV18 and TRBJ2-5, the complete variable domain reads NAGVMQNPRHLVRRRGQEARLRCSPMKGHSHVYWYRQLPEEGLKFMVYLQKENIIDESGMPKERFSAEFPKEGPSILRIQQVVRGDSAAYFCASSSVRSGTVRETQYFGPGTRLLVL.